Shown below are 21 T cell receptor beta chains from a single sample sequenced in a study of blood T cell repertoires in COVID-19. Data came from immunoSEQ multiplex PCR; TCRdb stores just in-frame clones and leaves some out. The table shows roughly 410,000 clones, with around 89% occurring only once. The sequenced sample was peripheral blood. The receptors shown here come from a woman aged 40 to 55 with COVID-19, enrolled during active disease.

The CDR3: CASSVLAGELFF. In DNA form, the CDR3 reads TGTGCCAGCAGCGTTTTAGCCGGGGAGCTGTTTTTT. The V and J genes are TRBV9 and TRBJ2-2; the D is unclear. The CDR3 sequence is 12 residues long. Germline CDR1 and CDR2: SGDLS and YYNGEE. V shed 2 bases and J shed 6 bases, with 5 bases lying between them.

The CDR3 loop reads CASSLMGPGQGGTEAFF. The DNA for the CDR3 is TGTGCCAGCAGCTTAATGGGACCGGGACAGGGGGGCACTGAAGCTTTCTTT. The chain couples TRBV7-3 to TRBJ1-1; 11 bases align to TRBD1. CDR1 and CDR2 from the germline V gene are SGHTA and FQGTGA. The trim removed 1 base at V and 4 bases at J, leaving 8 bases unmatched. CDR3 length equals 17 residues.

The rearrangement joins TRBV6-5 to TRBJ1-2, with TRBD1 matching 9 bases. The CDR3 has 16 residues. Germline values: CDR1 MNHEY, CDR2 SVGAGI. Losses at the gene ends were 2 bases for V and 3 bases for J; bases not matched to a gene: 7. The CDR3 nucleotides read TGTGCCAGCAGTTACACCAACAGGGGGCAGTACTATGGCTACACCTTC. It codes for CASSYTNRGQYYGYTF.

Only one count was recorded for this clone. The chain employs TRBV7-9 and TRBJ1-2; D call uncertain. CDR1 is SEHNR and CDR2 is FQNEAQ in the germline V gene (reference sequence). The CDR3 loop spans 17 amino acids. Trimming pared 4 bases from V and 2 bases from J, leaving 20 bases between. For the CDR3, the DNA is TGTGCCAGCAGCTCGATGGCACGGAGTATTTTAAACTATGGCTACACCTTC. It codes for CASSSMARSILNYGYTF.

This clone was seen more than once but under ten times. V gene TRBV6-2 or TRBV6-3 combines with J gene TRBJ2-7; TRBD1 might be the D (7 bases). Germline V lookup: CDR1 MNHEY, CDR2 SVGEGT. V was shortened by 5 bases and J by 6 bases, with 17 bases between the two germline ends. The CDR3 covers 14 residues. CDR3 amino acids: CASSPGGKGSEQYF. DNA of the CDR3: TGTGCCAGCAGTCCAGGGGGGAAAGGGAGCGAGCAGTACTTC.

This chain joins TRBV3-1 (or the pseudogene TRBV3-2) and TRBJ2-1; 10 bases match TRBD1. J was trimmed by 4 bases and V by 3 bases; bases with no gene match: 3. The CDR3 sequence is 15 residues long. Germline V gene sequence: CDR1 LGHDT, CDR2 YNNKEL (reference sequence). The CDR3 nucleotides read TGTGCCAGCAGCCAGGGACAGGGGAGGTACAATGAGCAGTTCTTC. It is translated as CASSQGQGRYNEQFF.

This rearrangement joins TRBV5-1 to TRBJ2-2; TRBD1 might be the D (5 bases). Germline CDR1 is SGHRS and CDR2 is YFSETQ. V lost 6 bases and J lost 2, with 11 bases in between. This CDR3 has 14 residues. CDR3 in amino acids: CASTYQGNTGELFF. The CDR3, as DNA: TGCGCCAGCACCTACCAGGGTAACACCGGGGAGCTGTTTTTT.

This chain uses TRBV7-2 with TRBJ1-1; 10 bases match TRBD1. CDR3 length: 15 residues. In germline, CDR1 is SGHTA, CDR2 FQGNSA. Unmatched junction bases numbered 13, after V lost 5 bases and J lost 10 bases. The CDR3, as DNA: TGTGCCAGCAGCCCCCGGTCCGGGACAGGGGTCAGAGCTTTCTTT. This gives the protein CASSPRSGTGVRAFF. Looking up the rest from reference TRBV7-2 and TRBJ1-1 gives the full variable domain: GAGVSQSPSNKVTEKGKDVELRCDPISGHTALYWYRQSLGQGLEFLIYFQGNSAPDKSGLPSDRFSAERTGGSVSTLTIQRTQQEDSAVYLCASSPRSGTGVRAFFGQGTRLTVV.

The chain has TRBV6-5 and TRBJ1-2; D unresolved. This CDR3 comprises 15 residues. Germline V CDR1 and CDR2: MNHEY, SVGAGI. The ends were cut back, 1 base at V and 3 bases at J, with 12 bases in the middle. The CDR3 region is CASSYFSHRYYGYTF. The CDR3 region has the DNA TGTGCCAGCAGTTACTTTAGTCACAGATACTATGGCTACACCTTC.

This chain uses TRBV5-1 with TRBJ2-7; 9 nucleotides match TRBD1. V was pared by 5 bases and J by 5 bases, with 8 bases of the junction left unmatched. The length of the CDR3 is 14 residues. CDR1 is SGHRS and CDR2 is YFSETQ in the germline V gene. The CDR3 loop reads CASSSSGTGNEQYF. The CDR3 region has the DNA TGCGCCAGCAGTTCTTCCGGGACAGGGAACGAGCAGTACTTC. The whole variable domain, filled in from reference TRBV5-1 and TRBJ2-7, reads KAGVTQTPRYLIKTRGQQVTLSCSPISGHRSVSWYQQTPGQGLQFLFEYFSETQRNKGNFPGRFSGRQFSNSRSEMNVSTLELGDSALYLCASSSSGTGNEQYFGPGTRLTVT.

This sequence joins TRBV3-1 (or the pseudogene TRBV3-2) and TRBJ2-1, with 14 bases identical to TRBD2. The germline V gene has CDR1 LGHDT and CDR2 YNNKEL (reference sequence). This CDR3 region has 16 residues. V lost 3 bases to trimming and J lost 10 bases; unmatched junction nucleotides: 8. The CDR3: CASSQAGTSGSREQFF. The CDR3 bases are TGTGCCAGCAGCCAGGCCGGGACTAGCGGGAGTCGGGAGCAGTTCTTC.

The chain recombines TRBV9 with TRBJ2-5; the match to TRBD2 covers 7 bases. Germline CDR1 reads SGDLS; CDR2 reads YYNGEE. The CDR3 loop spans 14 amino acids. The junction had 6 bases not matched to a gene; V was cut back by 2 bases and J by 5 bases. Here the CDR3 DNA reads TGTGCCAGCAGCGTCGGGAGGCGGGTGGAGACCCAGTACTTC. Protein sequence: CASSVGRRVETQYF.

The genes are TRBV24-1 and TRBJ1-5, with a weak D call TRBD1 (5 bases). V lost 4 bases and J lost 4, with 16 bases in between. The CDR3 has 16 amino acids. Germline V gene data show CDR1 as KGHDR and CDR2 as SFDVKD. In nucleotides, the CDR3 is TGTGCCACCAGTGACCCCTCAGGGATAGGGAATCAGCCCCAGCATTTT. It is translated as CATSDPSGIGNQPQHF.

The V gene is TRBV5-1, the J gene TRBJ1-4; D is unclear. CDR1 is SGHRS, CDR2 YFSETQ, per germline. V shed 0 bases and J shed 0 bases, with 6 bases lying between them. This CDR3 is built from 15 residues. For the CDR3, the DNA is TGCGCCAGCAGCTTGGGGCAATCAACTAATGAAAAACTGTTTTTT. It specifies CASSLGQSTNEKLFF. The full variable domain, its missing parts supplied by reference TRBV5-1 and TRBJ1-4, is KAGVTQTPRYLIKTRGQQVTLSCSPISGHRSVSWYQQTPGQGLQFLFEYFSETQRNKGNFPGRFSGRQFSNSRSEMNVSTLELGDSALYLCASSLGQSTNEKLFFGSGTQLSVL.

The rearrangement joins TRBV10-3 to TRBJ2-7; D is undetermined. The CDR3 spans 15 residues. CDR1 is ENHRY, CDR2 SYGVKD, per germline. V shed 4 bases and J shed 1 base, with 14 bases lying between them. CDR3 residues: CAISASAGNSYEQYF. CDR3 in DNA: TGTGCCATCAGTGCATCGGCAGGTAATTCCTACGAGCAGTACTTC.

The rearrangement uses TRBV27 and TRBJ2-2; unclear D gene. In germline, CDR1 is MNHEY, CDR2 SMNVEV (reference sequence). The CDR3 has 14 amino acids. V dropped 1 base and J dropped 6 bases, with 9 bases sitting between them. The CDR3 sequence: CASSLFGEAGELFF. For the CDR3, the DNA is TGTGCCAGCAGTTTATTTGGAGAGGCCGGGGAGCTGTTTTTT.

The chain joins TRBV4-3 to TRBJ1-3; D unclear. This CDR3 has 16 amino acids. V lost 0 bases and J lost 0, with 9 bases in between. The germline V gene encodes CDR1 LGHNA and CDR2 YSLEER. CDR3 residues: CASSQDSGNSGNTIYF. The CDR3, as DNA: TGCGCCAGCAGCCAAGATTCGGGGAACTCTGGAAACACCATATATTTT.

The chain combines TRBV6-2 or TRBV6-3 with TRBJ2-5; 14 bases fit TRBD2. Germline V gene sequence: CDR1 MNHEY, CDR2 SVGEGT. The CDR3 contains 17 residues. V dropped 0 bases and J dropped 3; count of bases not matched to a gene: 3. The CDR3 reads CASSYSTGLAGEETQYF. The CDR3 DNA sequence: TGTGCCAGCAGTTACTCTACGGGACTAGCGGGGGAAGAGACCCAGTACTTC.

J is TRBJ2-1 and V is TRBV4-1, with a weak D call TRBD2 (6 bases). The CDR3 is 13 residues long. V lost 4 bases, J lost 7 bases, and 11 bases lay in between. In germline, CDR1 is MGHRA, CDR2 YSYEKL. The CDR3 nucleotides are TGCGCCAGCAGCCCGAGCGCGGGGAATGAGCAGTTCTTC. It yields the protein CASSPSAGNEQFF.

The chain carries TRBV11-2 and TRBJ2-5; 11 nucleotides align to TRBD2. The CDR3 totals 17 residues. With V trimmed by 1 base and J by 4 bases, 8 bases remained unmatched. CDR1 is SGHAT, CDR2 FQNNGV, per germline. CDR3 in amino acids: CASSLGLAGGGGETQYF. The CDR3 nucleotides are TGTGCCAGCAGCTTAGGCCTAGCGGGGGGCGGGGGAGAGACCCAGTACTTC.

CDR3 in amino acids: CASSLTRAGTEAFF. In DNA form, the CDR3 reads TGTGCCAGCAGCTTGACCAGGGCCGGGACTGAAGCTTTCTTT. The chain uses TRBV5-6 and TRBJ1-1; a possible D gene is TRBD1 (5 bases). Germline CDR1 reads SGHDT; CDR2 reads YYEEEE. Trimming left V 1 base short and J 5 bases short, with 12 bases between. This CDR3 has 14 amino acids.